The 9 T cell receptor beta chains presented below share a single source sample, sequenced in a study of blood T cell repertoires in COVID-19. Using immunoSEQ multiplex PCR, the repertoire was profiled, and TCRdb retains in-frame clones only, with some absent. The sample holds about 99,000 clones, less than 85% seen once. Sequencing was done on a sample of peripheral blood. The receptors stem from a woman aged 80 or over with active or convalescent COVID-19.

This clone was seen a single time. This sequence joins TRBV7-8 and TRBJ2-7, with a possible D match to TRBD1 (6 bases). The V end was cut by 4 bases, the J end by 0 bases, with 13 bases between. The CDR3 consists of 15 residues. The germline V gene encodes CDR1 SGHVS and CDR2 FQNEAQ. As DNA, the CDR3 is TGTGCCAGCAGCTCCCGACAGGACGGCTCCTACGAGCAGTACTTC. It encodes CASSSRQDGSYEQYF.

The gene calls are TRBV19 and TRBJ2-1, with 10 nucleotides matching TRBD2. The germline CDR1 and CDR2 sequences are LNHDA and SQIVND (reference sequence). Germline trimming cut 6 bases from V and 2 bases from J; bases unmatched to any gene: 4. This CDR3 is 15 amino acids long. The CDR3 region is CASRELAGAYNEQFF. The CDR3 nucleotides read TGTGCCAGTAGGGAGCTAGCGGGAGCCTACAATGAGCAGTTCTTC.

The chain couples TRBV12-3 or TRBV12-4 to TRBJ1-1; D unresolved. V gave up 2 bases and J gave up 4 bases, with 8 bases separating them. This CDR3 region has 13 residues. Written as DNA, the CDR3 is TGTGCCAGCAGTTTATCTGAGGGCACTGAAGCTTTCTTT. Amino acid sequence: CASSLSEGTEAFF.

The genes are TRBV7-6 and TRBJ2-7, with 7 bases that match TRBD1. J lost 0 bases, V lost 5 bases, and 7 bases had no gene match. This CDR3 is built from 15 residues. From germline, CDR1 is SGHVS and CDR2 FNYEAQ. The CDR3: CASSATGTSSYEQYF. The CDR3 DNA reads TGTGCCAGCAGCGCGACAGGGACCAGCTCCTACGAGCAGTACTTC.

The chain carries TRBV9 and TRBJ2-2, with 7 nucleotides matching TRBD2. The germline gives CDR1 SGDLS, CDR2 YYNGEE. The J segment lost 5 bases and the V segment lost 0 bases, leaving 4 bases of the junction unmatched. The CDR3 contains 15 residues. The CDR3 DNA follows: TGTGCCAGCAGCGTAGAAGGGACTAAAACCGGGGAGCTGTTTTTT. Amino acids: CASSVEGTKTGELFF.

The chain employs TRBV5-1 and TRBJ2-7; 8 nucleotides align to TRBD2. This CDR3 is 15 amino acids long. Looked up from germline, CDR1 is SGHRS and CDR2 is YFSETQ. V was clipped by 0 bases and J by 0 bases; unmatched bases: 2. This CDR3 is CASSLGSGTSYEQYF. CDR3 DNA sequence: TGCGCCAGCAGCTTGGGTAGCGGGACCTCCTACGAGCAGTACTTC.

The J gene is TRBJ1-2, the V gene TRBV24-1, with 11 bases identical to TRBD1. Germline V gene lookup returns CDR1 KGHDR and CDR2 SFDVKD. After removal of 9 bases from V and 6 bases from J, the junction contained 11 bases not matched to a gene. CDR3 length: 15 amino acids. The CDR3 DNA reads as TGTGCCACCCAAGATCCCGGGACAGGGGGGGATGGCTACACCTTC. Protein product: CATQDPGTGGDGYTF.

The chain combines TRBV2 with TRBJ2-2; 8 nucleotides match TRBD1. The CDR3 is 14 amino acids. V gave up 7 bases and J gave up 7 bases; unmatched junction bases: 8. The germline V gene encodes CDR1 SNHLY and CDR2 FYNNEI. CDR3 bases: TGTGCCAGCAAGGACAGGGATTTTGGCGGGGAGCTGTTTTTT. Amino acid sequence: CASKDRDFGGELFF.

This clone was observed a single time. One junction end disagrees with the germline gene, perhaps due to a read error. This CDR3 reads CASSLFVGALSSYNEQFF. The CDR3 nucleotides read TGTGCCAGCAGCTTGTTTGTGGGAGCGCTGAGCTCCTACAATGAGCAGTTCTTC. The rearrangement links TRBV5-1 to TRBJ2-1; D possibly corresponds to TRBD2 (5 bases). The CDR3 length is 18 residues. Germline CDR1 and CDR2: SGHRS and YFSETQ.